The 5 T cell receptor beta chains in this list originate from one sample, sequenced in a study of beta chain features in type 1 diabetes. The whole isolated RNA underwent reverse transcription, so sequencing captured expressed TCRB transcripts. The assay was immunoSEQ multiplex PCR, and TCRdb's table has in-frame clones only and misses some. The data hold a few hundred thousand clones, with 9.6% observed a single time. Study findings and constraints: In every one of the four CD4+ subsets, TCRB CDR3s were moderately but significantly shorter in Type 1 diabetes patients.

These receptors lack a known antigen. Input material: central memory CD4+ T cells from blood. The receptor source for this set is a man younger than 45 with type 1 diabetes.

This clone turned up a few times. This chain uses TRBV6-5 with TRBJ1-1; TRBD1 might be the D (5 bases). The CDR3 totals 14 residues. V was clipped by 7 bases and J by 6 bases, with 18 bases between them. Germline CDR1 reads MNHEY; CDR2 reads SVGAGI. DNA of the CDR3: TGTGCCAGCATTCCGACGGGGGGAACGGCTGAAGCTTTCTTT. This gives the protein CASIPTGGTAEAFF.

This clone has ten or more counts. The chain recombines TRBV6-6 with TRBJ2-1; D call uncertain. V shed 0 bases and J shed 6 bases, with 15 bases lying between them. Germline lookup yields CDR1 MNHNY and CDR2 SVGAGI (reference sequence). This CDR3 is 16 amino acids long. CDR3 bases: TGTGCCAGCAGTTACTCGGAAATGGCCTTCGGCAATGAGCAGTTCTTC. This sequence encodes CASSYSEMAFGNEQFF.

The chain couples TRBV6-1 to TRBJ2-7, with D perhaps matching TRBD1 (5 bases). The CDR3 length is 12 residues. CDR1 is MNHNS and CDR2 is SASEGT in the germline V gene. V lost 3 bases, J lost 7 bases, and 10 bases lay in between. The CDR3 DNA is TGTGCCAGCAGTGAGGCAGGGTGGGAGCAGTACTTC. It yields the protein CASSEAGWEQYF.

This clone was recorded at least ten times. The gene calls are TRBV10-3 and TRBJ2-3; perhaps TRBD1 as D (6 bases). Per germline, CDR1 ENHRY and CDR2 SYGVKD. Trimming removed 6 bases at V and 6 bases at J, with 22 bases between. There are 16 residues in the CDR3. The CDR3 DNA sequence: TGTGCCATCAGCGGGGCCAGGGGCTTGGTGACGGATACGCAGTATTTT. This sequence encodes CAISGARGLVTDTQYF.

This clone has just a few counts. J is TRBJ1-2 and V is TRBV5-1; D remains ambiguous. With 2 bases removed from V and 1 base from J, the gap between germline ends came to 12 bases. The CDR3 extends over 15 amino acids. Germline assignment: CDR1 SGHRS and CDR2 YFSETQ. The CDR3 DNA follows: TGCGCCAGCAGCTTCGAGGGCAGTAGTAACTATGGCTACACCTTC. Translated: CASSFEGSSNYGYTF.